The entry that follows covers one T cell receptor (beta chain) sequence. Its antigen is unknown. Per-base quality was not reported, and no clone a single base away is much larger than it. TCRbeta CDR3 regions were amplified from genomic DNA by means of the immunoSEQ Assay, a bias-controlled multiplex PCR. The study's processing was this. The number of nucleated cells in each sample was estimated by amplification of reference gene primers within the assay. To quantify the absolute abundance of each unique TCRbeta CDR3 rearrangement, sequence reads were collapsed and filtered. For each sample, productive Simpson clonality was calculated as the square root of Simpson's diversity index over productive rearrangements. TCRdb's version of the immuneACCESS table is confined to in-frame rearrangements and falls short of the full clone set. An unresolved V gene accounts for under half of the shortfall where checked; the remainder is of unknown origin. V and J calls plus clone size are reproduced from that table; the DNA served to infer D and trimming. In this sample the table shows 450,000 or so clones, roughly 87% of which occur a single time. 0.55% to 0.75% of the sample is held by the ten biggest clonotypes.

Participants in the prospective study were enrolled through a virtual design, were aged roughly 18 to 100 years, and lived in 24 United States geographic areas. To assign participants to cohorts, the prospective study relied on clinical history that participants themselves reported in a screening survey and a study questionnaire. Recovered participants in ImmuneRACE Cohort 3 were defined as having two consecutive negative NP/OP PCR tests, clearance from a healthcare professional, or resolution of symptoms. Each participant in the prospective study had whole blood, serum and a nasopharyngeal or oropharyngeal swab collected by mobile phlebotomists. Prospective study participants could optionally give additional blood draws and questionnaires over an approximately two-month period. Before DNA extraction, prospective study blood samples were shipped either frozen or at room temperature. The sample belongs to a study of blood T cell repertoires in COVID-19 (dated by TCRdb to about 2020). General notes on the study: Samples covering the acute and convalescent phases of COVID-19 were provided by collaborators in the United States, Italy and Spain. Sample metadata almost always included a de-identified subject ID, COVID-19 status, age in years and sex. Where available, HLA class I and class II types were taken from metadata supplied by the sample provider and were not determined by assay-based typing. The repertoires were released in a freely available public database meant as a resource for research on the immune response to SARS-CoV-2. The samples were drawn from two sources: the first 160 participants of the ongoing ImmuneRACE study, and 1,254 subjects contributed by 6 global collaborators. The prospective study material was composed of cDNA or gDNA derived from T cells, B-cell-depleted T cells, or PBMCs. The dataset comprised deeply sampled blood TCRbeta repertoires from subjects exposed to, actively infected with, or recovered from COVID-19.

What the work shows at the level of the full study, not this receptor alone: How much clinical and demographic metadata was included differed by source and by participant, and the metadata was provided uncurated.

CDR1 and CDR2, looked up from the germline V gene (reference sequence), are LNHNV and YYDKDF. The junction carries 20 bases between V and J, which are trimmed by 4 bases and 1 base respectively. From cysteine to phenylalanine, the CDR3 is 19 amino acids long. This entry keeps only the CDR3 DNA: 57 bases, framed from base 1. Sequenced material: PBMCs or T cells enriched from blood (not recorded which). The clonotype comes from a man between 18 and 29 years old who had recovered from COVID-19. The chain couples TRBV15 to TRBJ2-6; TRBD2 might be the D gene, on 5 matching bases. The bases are TGTGCCACCAGCACGTATAAACCCGGGGTACTGTCTGGGGCCAACGTCCTGACTTTC. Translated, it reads CATSTYKPGVLSGANVLTF.